Given below is one T cell receptor (beta chain) in context. From blood CD8+ and CD4+ T cells, the TCR beta chain was sequenced. Patients having Susac syndrome satisfied recently defined diagnostic criteria for definite or probable disease. The sample belongs to a study of CD8 T cells in Susac syndrome. About the study: When their blood was taken, the Susac syndrome patients had either not yet had any therapy, were taking corticosteroids, or were taking intravenous immunoglobulin alone.

Germline assignment: CDR1 ENHRY and CDR2 SYGVKD. The CDR3 sequence is 14 residues long. V lost 1 base and J 2 bases, leaving 6 bases between the germline ends. RNA amounts of roughly 0.5 to 1 ug underwent reverse transcription with random hexamers. Coverage of TCR beta CDR3 amplification by immunoSEQ multiplex PCR extended to 54 Vbeta and 13 Jbeta. TCRdb used MiXCR to reprocess the immunoSEQ multiplex PCR reads, holding one entry per CDR3 protein. The sample includes about 140,000 distinct CDR3 sequences, roughly 94% of them seen just once. The receptor was derived from a human donor with Susac syndrome. Sequenced: CD4+ T cells from PBMCs. This sequence joins TRBV10-3 and TRBJ1-5; maybe TRBD1 (5 bases). Here the CDR3 reads CAISELQGNQPQHF. The DNA for the CDR3 is TGTGCCATCAGTGAGTTACAGGGCAATCAGCCCCAGCATTTT.